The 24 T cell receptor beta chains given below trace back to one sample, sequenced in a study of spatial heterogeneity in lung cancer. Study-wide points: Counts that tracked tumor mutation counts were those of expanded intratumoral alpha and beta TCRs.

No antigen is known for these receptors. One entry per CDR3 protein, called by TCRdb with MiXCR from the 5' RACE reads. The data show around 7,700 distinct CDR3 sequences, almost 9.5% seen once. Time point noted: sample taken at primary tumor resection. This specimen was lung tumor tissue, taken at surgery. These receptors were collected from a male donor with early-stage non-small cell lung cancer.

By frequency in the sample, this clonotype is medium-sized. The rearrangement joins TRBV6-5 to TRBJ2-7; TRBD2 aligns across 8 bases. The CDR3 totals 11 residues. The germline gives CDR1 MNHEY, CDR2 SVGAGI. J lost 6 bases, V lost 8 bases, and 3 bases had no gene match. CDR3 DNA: TGTGCCAGCTCCCGGGAGGGCGAGCAGTACTTC. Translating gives CASSREGEQYF.

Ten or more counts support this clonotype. This CDR3 is CASSSKGNTDTQYF. The CDR3 DNA is TGTGCCAGCAGTTCGAAGGGGAACACAGATACGCAGTATTTT. The chain is built from TRBV6-2 or TRBV6-3 and TRBJ2-3; possible D gene TRBD1, 5 bases. This CDR3 has 14 amino acids. Per the germline V gene, CDR1 is MNHEY and CDR2 is SVGEGT. The ends were cut back, 4 bases at V and 2 bases at J, with 10 bases in the middle.

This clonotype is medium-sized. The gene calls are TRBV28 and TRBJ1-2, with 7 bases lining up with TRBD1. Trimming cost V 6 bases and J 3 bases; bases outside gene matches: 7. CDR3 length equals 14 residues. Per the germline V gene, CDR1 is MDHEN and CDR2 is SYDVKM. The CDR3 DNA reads TGTGCCAGCAGCTCAGTCGGACAGGACTATGGCTACACCTTC. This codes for CASSSVGQDYGYTF.

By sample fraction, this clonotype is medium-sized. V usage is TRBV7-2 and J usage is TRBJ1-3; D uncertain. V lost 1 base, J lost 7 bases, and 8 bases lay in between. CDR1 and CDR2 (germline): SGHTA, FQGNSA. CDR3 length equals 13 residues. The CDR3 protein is CASSLGISNTIYF. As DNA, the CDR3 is TGTGCCAGCAGCTTAGGGATAAGTAACACCATATATTTT.

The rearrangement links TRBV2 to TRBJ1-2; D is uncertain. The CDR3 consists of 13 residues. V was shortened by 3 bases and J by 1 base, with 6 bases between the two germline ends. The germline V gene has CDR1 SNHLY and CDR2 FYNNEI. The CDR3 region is CASSDSLNYGYTF. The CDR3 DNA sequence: TGTGCCAGCAGTGATAGCCTTAACTATGGCTACACCTTC.

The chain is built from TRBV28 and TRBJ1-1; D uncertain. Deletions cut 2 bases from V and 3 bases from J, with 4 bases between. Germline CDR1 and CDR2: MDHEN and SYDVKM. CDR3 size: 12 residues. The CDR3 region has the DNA TGTGCCAGCAGTTTAGGCTACACTGAAGCTTTCTTT. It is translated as CASSLGYTEAFF.

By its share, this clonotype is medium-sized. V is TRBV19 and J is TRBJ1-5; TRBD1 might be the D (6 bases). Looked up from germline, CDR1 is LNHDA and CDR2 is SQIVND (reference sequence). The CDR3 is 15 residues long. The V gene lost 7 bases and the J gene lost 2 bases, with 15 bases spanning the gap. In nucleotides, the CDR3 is TGTGCCAGTAACTTGGGGGCCCGAGGCAATCAGCCCCAGCATTTT. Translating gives CASNLGARGNQPQHF.

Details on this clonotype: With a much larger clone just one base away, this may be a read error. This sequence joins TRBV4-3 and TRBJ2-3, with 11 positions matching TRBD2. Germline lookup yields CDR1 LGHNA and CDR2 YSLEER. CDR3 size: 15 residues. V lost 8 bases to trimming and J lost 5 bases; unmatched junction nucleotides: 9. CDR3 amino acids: CASGRGTSGVDTQYF. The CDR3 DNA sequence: TGCGCCAGCGGCCGGGGGACTAGCGGTGTAGATACGCAGTATTTT.

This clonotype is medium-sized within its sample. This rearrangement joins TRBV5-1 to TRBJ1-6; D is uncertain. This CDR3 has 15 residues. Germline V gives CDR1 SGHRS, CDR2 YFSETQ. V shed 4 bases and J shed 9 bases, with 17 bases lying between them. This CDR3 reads CASSLAGGSRSPLHF. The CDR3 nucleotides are TGCGCCAGCAGCCTGGCGGGCGGTTCCCGTTCACCCCTCCACTTT. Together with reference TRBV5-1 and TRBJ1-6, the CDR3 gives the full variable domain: KAGVTQTPRYLIKTRGQQVTLSCSPISGHRSVSWYQQTPGQGLQFLFEYFSETQRNKGNFPGRFSGRQFSNSRSEMNVSTLELGDSALYLCASSLAGGSRSPLHFGNGTRLTVT.

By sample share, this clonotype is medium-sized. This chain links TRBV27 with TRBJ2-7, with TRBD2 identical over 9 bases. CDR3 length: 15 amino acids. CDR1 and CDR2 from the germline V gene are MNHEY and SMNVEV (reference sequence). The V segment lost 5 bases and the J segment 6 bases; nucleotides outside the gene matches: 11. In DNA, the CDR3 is TGTGCCAGCAGTCCGGAGCGGGGGGCTTTTGGCGAGCAGTACTTC. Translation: CASSPERGAFGEQYF.

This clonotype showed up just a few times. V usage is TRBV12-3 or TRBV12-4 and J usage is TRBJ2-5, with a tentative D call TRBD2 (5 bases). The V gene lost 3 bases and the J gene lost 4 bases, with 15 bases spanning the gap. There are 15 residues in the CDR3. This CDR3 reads CASSFGTSSRETQYF. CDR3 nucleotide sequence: TGTGCCAGCAGTTTCGGTACTAGTTCTCGAGAGACCCAGTACTTC.

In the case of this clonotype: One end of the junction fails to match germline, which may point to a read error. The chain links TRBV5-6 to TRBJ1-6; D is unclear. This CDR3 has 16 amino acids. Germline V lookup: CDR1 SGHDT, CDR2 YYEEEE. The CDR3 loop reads CVSSLLAGVANSPLHF. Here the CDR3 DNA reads TGTGTCAGCAGCTTGTTAGCTGGGGTTGCTAATTCACCCCTCCACTTT.

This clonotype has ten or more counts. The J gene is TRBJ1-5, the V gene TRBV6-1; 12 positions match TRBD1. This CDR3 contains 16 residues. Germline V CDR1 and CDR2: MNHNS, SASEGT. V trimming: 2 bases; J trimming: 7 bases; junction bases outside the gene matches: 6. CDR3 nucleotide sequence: TGTGCCAGCAGTGAATTGGGACAGGGGGCAGGACAGCCCCAGCATTTT. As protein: CASSELGQGAGQPQHF.

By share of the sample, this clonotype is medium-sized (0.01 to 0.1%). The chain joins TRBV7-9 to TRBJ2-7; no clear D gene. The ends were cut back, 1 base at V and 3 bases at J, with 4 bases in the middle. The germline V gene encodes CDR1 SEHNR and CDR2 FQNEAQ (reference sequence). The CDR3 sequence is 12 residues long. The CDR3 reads CASSLEVYEQYF. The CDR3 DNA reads TGTGCCAGCAGCTTAGAGGTCTACGAGCAGTACTTC. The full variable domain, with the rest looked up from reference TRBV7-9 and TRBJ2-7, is DTGVSQNPRHKITKRGQNVTFRCDPISEHNRLYWYRQTLGQGPEFLTYFQNEAQLEKSRLLSDRFSAERPKGSFSTLEIQRTEQGDSAMYLCASSLEVYEQYFGPGTRLTVT.

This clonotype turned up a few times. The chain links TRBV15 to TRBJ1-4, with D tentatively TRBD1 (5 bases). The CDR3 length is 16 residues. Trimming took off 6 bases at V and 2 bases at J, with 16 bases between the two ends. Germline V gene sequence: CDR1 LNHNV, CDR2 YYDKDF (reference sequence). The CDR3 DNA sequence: TGTGCCACCAGTTTCGGTACGGGGACGACTAATGAAAAACTGTTTTTT. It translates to CATSFGTGTTNEKLFF.

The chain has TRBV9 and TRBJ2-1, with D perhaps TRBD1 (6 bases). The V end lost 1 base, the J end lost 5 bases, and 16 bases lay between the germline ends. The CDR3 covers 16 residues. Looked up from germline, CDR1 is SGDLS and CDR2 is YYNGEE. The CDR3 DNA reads TGTGCCAGCAGCGTACGTGGGACAATTATAAACAATGAGCAGTTCTTC. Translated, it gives CASSVRGTIINNEQFF.

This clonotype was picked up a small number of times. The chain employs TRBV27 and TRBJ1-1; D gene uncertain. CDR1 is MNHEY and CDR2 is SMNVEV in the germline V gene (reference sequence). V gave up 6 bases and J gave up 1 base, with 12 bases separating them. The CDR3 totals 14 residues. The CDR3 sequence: CASSPELRNTEAFF. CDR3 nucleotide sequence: TGTGCCAGCAGCCCTGAGCTAAGGAACACTGAAGCTTTCTTT.

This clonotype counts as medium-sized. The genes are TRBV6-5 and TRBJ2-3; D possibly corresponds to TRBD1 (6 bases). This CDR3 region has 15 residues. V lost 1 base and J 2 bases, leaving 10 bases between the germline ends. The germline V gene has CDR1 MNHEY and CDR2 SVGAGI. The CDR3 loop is CASSYLGTHTDTQYF. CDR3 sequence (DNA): TGTGCCAGCAGTTACTTGGGGACACACACAGATACGCAGTATTTT.

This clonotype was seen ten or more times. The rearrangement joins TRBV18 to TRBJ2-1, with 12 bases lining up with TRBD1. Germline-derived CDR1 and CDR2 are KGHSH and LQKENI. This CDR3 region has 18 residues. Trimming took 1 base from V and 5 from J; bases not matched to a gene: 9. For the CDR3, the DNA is TGTGCCAGCTCACCACGCGAAAAAGGGACAGGGGGCCACAATGAGCAGTTCTTC. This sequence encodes CASSPREKGTGGHNEQFF.

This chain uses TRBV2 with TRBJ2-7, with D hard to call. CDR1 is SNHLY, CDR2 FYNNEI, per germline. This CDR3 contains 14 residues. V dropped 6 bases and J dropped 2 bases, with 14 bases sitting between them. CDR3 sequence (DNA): TGTGCCAGCAGGAAGGGATGGTACCCCTACGAGCAGTACTTC. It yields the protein CASRKGWYPYEQYF.

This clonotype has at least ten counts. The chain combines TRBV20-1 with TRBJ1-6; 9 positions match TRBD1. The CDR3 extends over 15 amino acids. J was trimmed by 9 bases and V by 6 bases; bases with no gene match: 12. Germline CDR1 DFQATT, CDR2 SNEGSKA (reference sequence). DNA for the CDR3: TGCAGTGCGCCCGCGTCCGGGACAGGGTCTTCACCCCTCCACTTT. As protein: CSAPASGTGSSPLHF.

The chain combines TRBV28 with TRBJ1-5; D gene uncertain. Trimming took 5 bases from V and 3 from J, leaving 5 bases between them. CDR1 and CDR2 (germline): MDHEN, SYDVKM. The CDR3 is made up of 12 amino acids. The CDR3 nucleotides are TGTGCCAGCAGTATCAACAATCAGCCCCAGCATTTT. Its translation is CASSINNQPQHF. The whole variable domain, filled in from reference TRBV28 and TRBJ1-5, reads DVKVTQSSRYLVKRTGEKVFLECVQDMDHENMFWYRQDPGLGLRLIYFSYDVKMKEKGDIPEGYSVSREKKERFSLILESASTNQTSMYLCASSINNQPQHFGDGTRLSIL.

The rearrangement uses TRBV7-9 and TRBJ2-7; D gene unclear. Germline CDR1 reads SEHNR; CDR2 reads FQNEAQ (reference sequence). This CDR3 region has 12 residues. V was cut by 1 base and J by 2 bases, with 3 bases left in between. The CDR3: CASSLGTYEQYF. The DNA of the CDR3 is TGTGCCAGCAGCTTAGGAACCTACGAGCAGTACTTC.

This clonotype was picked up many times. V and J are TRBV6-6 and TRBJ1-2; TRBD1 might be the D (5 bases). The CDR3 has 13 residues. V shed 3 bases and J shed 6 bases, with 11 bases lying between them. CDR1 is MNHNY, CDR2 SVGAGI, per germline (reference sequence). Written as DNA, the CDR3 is TGTGCCAGCAGTTATGTAGGGGCGAATGGCTACACCTTC. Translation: CASSYVGANGYTF.